Shown below are 20 T cell receptor beta chains from a single sample sequenced in a study of breast tumors, draining lymph nodes, adjacent tissues (dated by TCRdb to 2015 to 2016). Library construction relied on multiplex PCR. TCRdb shows the sequencer as Illumina HiSeq 2000. TCRdb trimmed the raw reads at Q25, called clones with MiXCR and kept productive beta chains. A single entry per CDR3 protein holds the most common genes and DNA from its merged rows. Across this sample there are some 130,000 distinct CDR3 sequences, with about 20% seen only once. The ten top clones hold less than 4% of the sample. The lymph node samples were taken from the axillary draining lymph nodes of breast cancer patients. Source material: axillary lymph node tissue. Source of these receptors: a female donor with breast cancer. Some clones in this sample may be carry-over from other donors' samples.

This chain uses TRBV5-8 with TRBJ1-2; 10 positions agree with TRBD1. Trimming removed 3 bases from V and 4 bases from J; junction bases left unmatched: 6. This CDR3 comprises 15 residues. The germline V gene encodes CDR1 SGHTS and CDR2 YDEGEE. The CDR3 spells CASSYDRGHIYGYTF. The CDR3 DNA reads TGTGCCAGCAGCTACGACAGGGGGCATATCTATGGCTACACCTTC.

The gene calls are TRBV18 and TRBJ1-4; the D is unclear. The CDR3 contains 15 residues. Germline V gene lookup returns CDR1 KGHSH and CDR2 LQKENI. V gave up 2 bases and J gave up 0 bases, with 7 bases separating them. CDR3 DNA: TGTGCCAGCTCACCAGAAACTGCAACTAATGAAAAACTGTTTTTT. This codes for CASSPETATNEKLFF. Full variable domain (rest looked up from reference TRBV18 and TRBJ1-4): NAGVMQNPRHLVRRRGQEARLRCSPMKGHSHVYWYRQLPEEGLKFMVYLQKENIIDESGMPKERFSAEFPKEGPSILRIQQVVRGDSAAYFCASSPETATNEKLFFGSGTQLSVL.

Only one count was recorded for this clonotype. In this CDR3 the conserved last residue, phenylalanine or tryptophan, is missing, so a read error is likely. This sequence joins TRBV27 and TRBJ2-3, with D perhaps TRBD1 (5 bases). This CDR3 is built from 16 residues. The germline V and J ends were trimmed by 5 bases and 2 bases, with 17 bases remaining between them. Looked up from germline, CDR1 is MNHEY and CDR2 is SMNVEV (reference sequence). The CDR3: CASSPRGLGVTDTQYL. CDR3 nucleotides: TGTGCCAGCAGTCCCCGAGGATTAGGGGTCACAGATACGCAGTATCTT.

Remarks on this clonotype: A read error may explain this, as a much larger clone is one base away. The CDR3 loop reads CASSSMASGKGERLFF. DNA for the CDR3: TGTGCCAGCAGCAGCATGGCGTCAGGGAAAGGGGAAAGACTGTTTTTT. The chain uses TRBV5-4 and TRBJ1-4, with a weak D call TRBD1 (5 bases). Germline V gives CDR1 SGHNT, CDR2 YYREEE (reference sequence). CDR3 length: 16 amino acids. Full variable domain (rest looked up from reference TRBV5-4 and TRBJ1-4): ETGVTQSPTHLIKTRGQQVTLRCSSQSGHNTVSWYQQALGQGPQFIFQYYREEENGRGNFPPRFSGLQFPNYSSELNVNALELDDSALYLCASSSMASGKGERLFFGSGTQLSVL.

V usage is TRBV28 and J usage is TRBJ2-3; D is perhaps TRBD2 (6 bases). In germline, CDR1 is MDHEN, CDR2 SYDVKM. This CDR3 spans 17 amino acids. Trimming cost V 4 bases and J 6 bases, with 23 bases left between them. The CDR3: CASSSQWGDSAGDTQYF. The CDR3 bases are TGTGCCAGCAGTTCCCAGTGGGGGGACTCCGCGGGGGATACGCAGTATTTT.

The sample holds many counts of this clonotype. CDR3 sequence (DNA): TGTGCCAGCAGGGATGGAAGAGGGACAGGGAGTTTAGATACGCAGTATTTT. Residues: CASRDGRGTGSLDTQYF. The J gene is TRBJ2-3, the V gene TRBV6-6; TRBD1 aligns across 9 bases. Losses at the gene ends were 6 bases for V and 5 bases for J; bases not matched to a gene: 15. The CDR3 covers 17 residues. Germline V lookup: CDR1 MNHNY, CDR2 SVGAGI (reference sequence).

As for this clonotype: Just one base apart from a much larger clone, this may be a read error. The chain has TRBV6-5 and TRBJ2-7; D gene ambiguous. Trimming took off 8 bases at V and 4 bases at J, with 30 bases between the two ends. CDR3 length: 18 amino acids. CDR1 and CDR2 from the germline V gene are MNHEY and SVGAGI. This chain's CDR3 is CASGCLASFLIPEYEQYF. CDR3 sequence (DNA): TGTGCCAGCGGTTGTCTCGCGAGCTTCCTCATCCCCGAGTACGAGCAGTACTTC.

This clonotype has at least ten counts. This rearrangement joins TRBV19 to TRBJ2-7, with D uncertain. V was clipped by 5 bases and J by 6 bases, with 11 bases between them. Germline CDR1 is LNHDA and CDR2 is SQIVND (reference sequence). The CDR3 runs 12 residues. The CDR3, as DNA: TGTGCCAGTAGTGACCTAGTCCGCGAGCAGTACTTC. Its protein product is CASSDLVREQYF.

A note on this clonotype: A much larger clone lies one base from this, so it may be a read error. The chain is built from TRBV5-1 and TRBJ2-1; 8 bases match TRBD2. Per the germline V gene, CDR1 is SGHRS and CDR2 is YFSETQ. This CDR3 contains 15 residues. This chain's CDR3 is CASSLVAGSYNGQFF. CDR3 DNA sequence: TGCGCCAGCAGCTTGGTAGCGGGATCCTACAATGGGCAGTTCTTC.

Ten or more counts support this clonotype. V usage is TRBV5-1 and J usage is TRBJ2-2; possibly TRBD1 for D (5 bases). Germline CDR1 is SGHRS and CDR2 is YFSETQ. The CDR3 covers 15 residues. Deletions cut 4 bases from V and 0 bases from J, with 10 bases between. The CDR3 DNA is TGCGCCAGCAGCGTAGGACAACCGAACACCGGGGAGCTGTTTTTT. Translated, it gives CASSVGQPNTGELFF.

The table lists this clonotype with many counts. The chain couples TRBV7-8 to TRBJ1-5, with D perhaps matching TRBD1 (6 bases). CDR1 and CDR2 (germline): SGHVS, FQNEAQ. V lost 5 bases, J lost 2 bases, and 13 bases lay in between. CDR3 size: 15 residues. The CDR3 loop is CASSPTGMGNQPQHF. The DNA of the CDR3 is TGTGCCAGCAGCCCCACAGGGATGGGCAATCAGCCCCAGCATTTT.

The J gene is TRBJ2-1, the V gene TRBV28; TRBD1 matches at 10 bases. The CDR3 totals 15 residues. Germline assignment: CDR1 MDHEN and CDR2 SYDVKM. Germline trimming cut 5 bases from V and 7 bases from J; bases unmatched to any gene: 8. The CDR3 DNA is TGTGCCAGCAGTCCGGGACAGGGGTTTCGTAATGAGCAGTTCTTC. Its translation is CASSPGQGFRNEQFF.

This clonotype has more than one count but fewer than ten. Possible read error: a much larger clone is one base away. This sequence joins TRBV29-1 and TRBJ2-3, with TRBD2 matching 7 bases. With 0 bases clipped from V and 5 bases from J, the junction kept 8 bases outside the gene matches. The CDR3 contains 15 residues. Germline assignment: CDR1 SQVTM and CDR2 ANQGSEA. CDR3 nucleotide sequence: TGCAGCGTTGAAGATCGGGGGAGGGGCATAGATACGCAGTATTTT. It translates to CSVEDRGRGIDTQYF.

The table lists this clonotype with many counts. V and J are TRBV15 and TRBJ2-1; 7 bases line up with TRBD2. The CDR3 runs to 15 residues. Germline lookup yields CDR1 LNHNV and CDR2 YYDKDF (reference sequence). Trimming at V came to 3 bases and at J to 4 bases, leaving 6 bases not matched to a gene. The CDR3 here is CATSSGGETYNEQFF. The CDR3 DNA sequence: TGTGCCACCAGCAGTGGGGGGGAGACTTACAATGAGCAGTTCTTC.

This clonotype was detected ten times or more. The V call is TRBV11-1, the J call TRBJ2-3, with 9 bases identical to TRBD2. CDR1 is SGHAT and CDR2 is FQDESV in the germline V gene (reference sequence). With 2 bases clipped from V and 6 bases from J, the junction kept 3 bases outside the gene matches. The CDR3 totals 14 residues. The CDR3 nucleotides read TGTGCCAGCAGCTTACCCGGACTAGCGGATACGCAGTATTTT. As protein: CASSLPGLADTQYF.

At least ten counts were recorded for this clonotype. The chain combines TRBV6-1 with TRBJ1-2; D is ambiguous. V lost 2 bases and J 1 base, leaving 11 bases between the germline ends. CDR3 size: 15 residues. The germline V gene has CDR1 MNHNS and CDR2 SASEGT. The CDR3 reads CASSERRQNNYGYTF. The CDR3 DNA is TGTGCCAGCAGTGAACGTCGGCAGAATAACTATGGCTACACCTTC.

This clonotype was seen ten or more times. The rearrangement joins TRBV5-1 to TRBJ2-7; 15 bases map to TRBD2. The CDR3 is 18 residues long. Trimming removed 0 bases from V and 2 bases from J; junction bases left unmatched: 6. CDR1 and CDR2 (germline): SGHRS, YFSETQ. CDR3 protein: CASSLGTSGGVTPYEQYF. As DNA, the CDR3 is TGCGCCAGCAGCTTGGGGACTAGCGGGGGGGTCACGCCCTACGAGCAGTACTTC.

Note on this clonotype: This could be a read error, since a much larger clone is one nucleotide away. No conserved phenylalanine or tryptophan ends this CDR3, so it is likely a read error. This rearrangement joins TRBV6-1 to TRBJ1-5, with D tentatively TRBD1 (6 bases). The CDR3 is made up of 16 amino acids. The V gene lost 2 bases and the J gene lost 0 bases, with 11 bases spanning the gap. From germline, CDR1 is MNHNS and CDR2 SASEGT. The CDR3 loop is CASSEWDTSSNQPQHL. The CDR3 nucleotides read TGTGCCAGCAGTGAATGGGACACGAGTAGCAATCAGCCCCAGCATCTT.

This clonotype was seen a handful of times. V gene TRBV14 combines with J gene TRBJ2-3, with D maybe TRBD2 (5 bases). V was cut by 1 base and J by 12 bases, with 11 bases left in between. The CDR3 length is 12 residues. Germline V gene lookup returns CDR1 SGHDN and CDR2 FVKESK. The CDR3 here is CASSQAEGRQYF. DNA for the CDR3: TGTGCCAGCAGCCAAGCCGAGGGCCGACAGTATTTT.

This clonotype was picked up many times. The gene calls are TRBV2 and TRBJ1-3; D might be TRBD1 (5 bases). Trimming removed 5 bases from V and 6 bases from J, with 11 bases in between. This CDR3 has 13 residues. Germline loops: CDR1 SNHLY, CDR2 FYNNEI. Written as DNA, the CDR3 is TGTGCCAGCAGTCCAGGGAAGGAAAACACCATATATTTT. Translation gives CASSPGKENTIYF.